These T cell receptor beta chains were read from a single sample in a study of memory CD4+ T cells and cytomegalovirus serostatus. Only in-frame clones appear in the TCRdb table, and some are missing; sequencing was by immunoSEQ multiplex PCR. The sample yields 61,000 or so clones, roughly 80% seen once. The sequencing sample was made of memory CD4+ T cells from blood. The origin of the receptors is an adult in good health and CMV-seronegative. Some clones in this sample may be carry-over from other donors' samples. Both conserved end residues are part of each CDR3. The D gene is left open where the match is weak. The size entry is marked missing in some rows and otherwise reads once, few, many or a size class.

d_call	cdr3_length	v_call	j_call	clone_size	cdr3_nt	cdr3_aa
NA	14	TRBV19	TRBJ2-2	few	TGTGCCAGTGGGGACACCGAGAACACCGGGGAGCTGTTTTTT	CASGDTENTGELFF
NA	15	TRBV19	TRBJ2-2	NA	TGTGCCAGTTATCCCGGGAGAAGACTCACCGGGGAGCTGTTTTTT	CASYPGRRLTGELFF
TRBD2	14	TRBV10-3	TRBJ2-3	NA	TGTGCCATGGGACTAGCGGGAGAAGAGGATACGCAGTATTTT	CAMGLAGEEDTQYF
NA	13	TRBV4-3	TRBJ1-5	NA	TGCGCCAGCAGCCAAAGGGGCAATCAGCCCCAGCATTTT	CASSQRGNQPQHF
TRBD2	16	TRBV5-1	TRBJ2-5	NA	TGCGCCAGCAGCTTGGGGACCGGGACTAGCCAAGAGACCCAGTACTTC	CASSLGTGTSQETQYF
TRBD1	15	TRBV6-1	TRBJ2-5	NA	TGTACCAGCTCCACAGGGGTCCCCTACCAAGAGACCCAGTACTTC	CTSSTGVPYQETQYF
TRBD1	14	TRBV19	TRBJ1-4	NA	TGTGCCAGTAATCGGCAGGGGGTGAGAGAAAAACTGTTTTTT	CASNRQGVREKLFF
NA	14	TRBV28	TRBJ1-2	few	TGTGCCAGCAGTTTATCTACAGGAGGCTATGGCTACACCTTC	CASSLSTGGYGYTF
NA	14	TRBV28	TRBJ1-2	NA	TGTGCCAGCAGTTTAACAGGCGGTAACTATGGCTACACCTTC	CASSLTGGNYGYTF
TRBD2	14	TRBV29-1	TRBJ2-3	NA	TGCAGCGCCAAAACTAGCGGGGCCACAGATACGCAGTATTTT	CSAKTSGATDTQYF
NA	13	TRBV30	TRBJ2-3	NA	TGTGCCTGGAGTGTAGCCGGGACAGATACGCAGTATTTT	CAWSVAGTDTQYF
NA	15	TRBV4-1	TRBJ1-1	NA	TGCGCCAGCAGCCTACAGGGACACCAGAACACTGAAGCTTTCTTT	CASSLQGHQNTEAFF
NA	13	TRBV30	TRBJ2-1	NA	TGTGCCTGGAGTGTCGACGGCAACAATGAGCAGTTCTTC	CAWSVDGNNEQFF
TRBD1	13	TRBV7-9	TRBJ1-1	NA	TGTGCCAGCAGCGTACAGGGGGACACTGAAGCTTTCTTT	CASSVQGDTEAFF
TRBD2	15	TRBV7-9	TRBJ2-5	NA	TGTGCCAGCAGCTTAGGGCGGGAGCGACCAGAGACCCAGTACTTC	CASSLGRERPETQYF
TRBD1	14	TRBV10-3	TRBJ2-5	NA	TGTGCCATCAGGCCCGGGACAGACCAAGAGACCCAGTACTTC	CAIRPGTDQETQYF
NA	14	TRBV30	TRBJ1-3	NA	TGTGCCTGGAGTCCTGATTTCTCTGGAAACACCATATATTTT	CAWSPDFSGNTIYF
TRBD2	17	TRBV19	TRBJ2-5	once	TGTGCCAGTAGTCCGGCGGGACTAGCGGCCTTACCAGAGACCCAGTACTTC	CASSPAGLAALPETQYF
TRBD1	14	TRBV28	TRBJ1-2	once	TGTGCCAGCTTAACCAGGGGGCTGAACTATGGCTACACCTTC	CASLTRGLNYGYTF
NA	14	TRBV30	TRBJ1-5	NA	TGTGCCTGGAGTCCGGGGACACACTATCAGCCCCAGCATTTT	CAWSPGTHYQPQHF
NA	13	TRBV6-5	TRBJ2-1	few	TGTGCCAGCAGCCGGGGGATAAACAATGAGCAGTTCTTC	CASSRGINNEQFF
NA	17	TRBV19	TRBJ2-4	NA	TGTGCCAGTAGTATTTGGCGGCGGGGGCCCGCCAAAAACATTCAGTACTTC	CASSIWRRGPAKNIQYF
NA	14	TRBV5-1	TRBJ1-3	NA	TGCGCCAGCAGACTAGGGACGGCTGGAAACACCATATATTTT	CASRLGTAGNTIYF
NA	13	TRBV6-1	TRBJ1-2	once	TGTGCCAGCAGTGAAACGGCGGGTCGTACGCTCACCTTC	CASSETAGRTLTF
NA	15	TRBV4-1	TRBJ2-5	NA	TGCGCCAGCAGCCAAGATCCGAGCCTCCAAGAGACCCAGTACTTC	CASSQDPSLQETQYF
TRBD1	16	TRBV5-1	TRBJ1-5	NA	TGCGCCAGCAGCTTGGACGGACAGGGGGCCGGTCAGCCCCAGCATTTT	CASSLDGQGAGQPQHF
NA	16	TRBV12-2	TRBJ2-1	NA	TGTGCAAGTCGCTTAGAGCTAGCGGGGGGCCGGAATGAGCAGTTCTTC	CASRLELAGGRNEQFF
NA	12	TRBV5-8	TRBJ1-2	NA	TGTGCCAGCAGCTTGGAGGGGTTTGGCTACACCTTC	CASSLEGFGYTF
NA	15	TRBV5-6	TRBJ1-5	NA	TGTGCCAGCAGCTTGGCGAGCGGGGAAAGTTGGCCCCAGCATTTT	CASSLASGESWPQHF
NA	13	TRBV4-3	TRBJ1-2	few	TGCGCCAGCAGCCAAGTAGGCAAAGGAGGCTACACCTTC	CASSQVGKGGYTF
NA	15	TRBV4-2	TRBJ2-7	NA	TGTGCCAGCAGCCAATCTCGATCCGCCGGTTACGAGCAGTACTTC	CASSQSRSAGYEQYF
NA	11	TRBV29-1	TRBJ2-1	NA	TGCAGCGGGGAGTTGCGCAATGAGCAGTTCTTC	CSGELRNEQFF
TRBD1	13	TRBV30	TRBJ1-4	NA	TGTGCCTGGTCCCGGGACAGTGATGAAAAACTGTTTTTT	CAWSRDSDEKLFF
TRBD2	15	TRBV27	TRBJ2-3	NA	TGTGCCAGCAGTGGGGGGGGAGGACTCACAGATACGCAGTATTTT	CASSGGGGLTDTQYF
TRBD2	18	TRBV7-2	TRBJ2-1	NA	TGTGCCAGCAGCTTAGCAAACCTAGCGGGAGCTAAAGGCAATGAGCAGTTCTTC	CASSLANLAGAKGNEQFF
NA	14	TRBV5-5	TRBJ2-5	NA	TGTGCCAGCAGCTTGTCCCAGGGGATGGAGACCCAGTACTTC	CASSLSQGMETQYF
TRBD2	17	TRBV5-1	TRBJ2-3	NA	TGCGCCAGCAGCTTGGTACCTAGCGGGGGAACCTCGAATACGCAGTATTTT	CASSLVPSGGTSNTQYF
TRBD1	15	TRBV29-1	TRBJ1-6	NA	TGCAGCGTTGAAGCTCCGGGACAGGGGAGGTCACCCCTCCACTTT	CSVEAPGQGRSPLHF
TRBD1	18	TRBV27	TRBJ1-3	NA	TGTGCCAGCAGTTTATCGCTGCCGGGACAGGGATTGGGAAACACCATATATTTT	CASSLSLPGQGLGNTIYF
NA	13	TRBV6-1	TRBJ2-7	NA	TGTGCCAGCAGTGAATGGGGGCCTCACGAGCAGTACTTC	CASSEWGPHEQYF
TRBD1	18	TRBV15	TRBJ2-7	NA	TGTGCCACCAGCAGAATGCGAATCGGGACAGGGGGCCAGAACGAGCAGTACTTC	CATSRMRIGTGGQNEQYF
NA	13	TRBV11-1	TRBJ2-7	NA	TGTGCCAGCAGCGCCCGGGACGCCTACGAGCAGTACTTC	CASSARDAYEQYF
NA	15	TRBV6-6	TRBJ2-7	NA	TGTGCCAGCAGTGGAACGGACAGTGCGGCCTACGAGCAGTACTTC	CASSGTDSAAYEQYF
TRBD1	17	TRBV11-3	TRBJ1-3	NA	TGTGCCAGCAGCTTAGAAGGACAGGGGGCGGACGGAAACACCATATATTTT	CASSLEGQGADGNTIYF
TRBD2	17	TRBV7-6	TRBJ2-3	NA	TGTGCCAGCAGCGCTCGGACTAGCGGGAGTATCCCAGATACGCAGTATTTT	CASSARTSGSIPDTQYF
TRBD1	17	TRBV19	TRBJ2-2	few	TGTGCCAGTAGAGATAGACAGGGTAAAACCAACACCGGGGAGCTGTTTTTT	CASRDRQGKTNTGELFF
NA	16	TRBV5-4	TRBJ1-3	NA	TGTGCCAGCAGCTCGAGACAGGACCTCTCTGGAAACACCATATATTTT	CASSSRQDLSGNTIYF
NA	14	TRBV28	TRBJ1-4	NA	TGTGCCAGCAGTGGGCCCAGGTATAATGAAAAACTGTTTTTT	CASSGPRYNEKLFF
NA	13	TRBV6-6	TRBJ2-3	NA	TGTGCCAGCAGTTACATGGGCACAGATACGCAGTATTTT	CASSYMGTDTQYF
NA	14	TRBV2	TRBJ2-3	NA	TGTGCCAGCAGTGAGGACTCGTACACAGATACGCAGTATTTT	CASSEDSYTDTQYF
NA	11	TRBV7-9	TRBJ2-7	NA	TGTGCCAGCAGCGCAGAGTACGAGCAGTACTTC	CASSAEYEQYF
NA	15	TRBV13	TRBJ2-1	NA	TGTGCCAGCAGTCCGTCGCGCGGGGACAACAATGAGCAGTTCTTC	CASSPSRGDNNEQFF
NA	14	TRBV7-2	TRBJ1-6	NA	TGTGCCAGCAGCTTAGGTGGAGGGGAATCACCCCTCCACTTT	CASSLGGGESPLHF
NA	15	TRBV4-1	TRBJ2-5	few	TGCGCCAGCAGCCAGGGGACCTCTAACCAAGAGACCCAGTACTTC	CASSQGTSNQETQYF